This TCR beta chain emerged from a study of Graves' ophthalmopathy and Graves' hyperthyroidism. Whole-study findings and limits: Clonotypes were expanded in thyroid at above 0.001 frequency, and most also appeared in blood.

This clonotype was recorded at least ten times. No antigen is known for it. Moderate-to-severe activity, CAS ≥3, NOSPECS ≥4 and duration under 3 months were recorded for donors with ophthalmopathy. PBMCs stemmed from roughly 9.7 ml of fresh peripheral blood. The authors amplified TCR beta CDR3 regions from RNA transcripts. First-round RT-PCR relied on HTBI primers, and a second-round multiplex PCR came next. From the multiplex PCR reads, TCRdb called clonotypes with MiXCR, one entry per CDR3 protein. There are hundreds of thousands of distinct CDR3 sequences in the sample; approximately 39% occur only once, and more than 2.5% lies in the top ten. The ends were cut back, 6 bases at V and 4 bases at J, with 9 bases in the middle. The germline V gene encodes CDR1 SQVTM and CDR2 ANQGSEA. CDR3 length: 11 residues.

This chain connects TRBV29-1 to TRBJ2-5; no firm D call. The material sequenced was peripheral blood. This clonotype was obtained from an adult man with Graves' ophthalmopathy. The CDR3, as DNA: TGCAGCGTCCCTAATCGAGAGACCCAGTACTTC. Amino acids: CSVPNRETQYF.